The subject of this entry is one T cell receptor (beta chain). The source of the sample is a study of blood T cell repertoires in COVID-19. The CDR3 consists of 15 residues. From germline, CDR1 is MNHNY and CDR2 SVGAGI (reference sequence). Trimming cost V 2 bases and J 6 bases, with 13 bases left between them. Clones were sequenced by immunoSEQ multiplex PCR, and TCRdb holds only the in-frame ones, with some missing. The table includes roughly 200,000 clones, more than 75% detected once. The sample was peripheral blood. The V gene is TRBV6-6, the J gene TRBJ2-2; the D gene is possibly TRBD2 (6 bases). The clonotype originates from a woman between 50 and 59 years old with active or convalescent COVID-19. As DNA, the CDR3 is TGTGCCAGCAGTTACCGCGGGAATGCACCCGGGGAGCTGTTTTTT. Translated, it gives CASSYRGNAPGELFF.